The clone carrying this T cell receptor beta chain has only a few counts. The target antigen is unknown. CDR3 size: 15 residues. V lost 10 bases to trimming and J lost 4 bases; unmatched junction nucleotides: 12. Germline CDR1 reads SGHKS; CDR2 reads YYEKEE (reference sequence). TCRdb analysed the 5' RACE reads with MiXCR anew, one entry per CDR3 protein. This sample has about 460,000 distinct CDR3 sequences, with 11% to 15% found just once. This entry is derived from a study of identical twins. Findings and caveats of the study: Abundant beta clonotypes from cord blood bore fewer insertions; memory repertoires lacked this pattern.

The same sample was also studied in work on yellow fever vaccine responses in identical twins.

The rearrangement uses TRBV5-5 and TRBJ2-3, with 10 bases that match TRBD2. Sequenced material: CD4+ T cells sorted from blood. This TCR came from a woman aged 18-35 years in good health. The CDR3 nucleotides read TGTGCCGGCGGCGGGCTAGCGGGGGTTGCAGATACGCAGTATTTT. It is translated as CAGGGLAGVADTQYF.